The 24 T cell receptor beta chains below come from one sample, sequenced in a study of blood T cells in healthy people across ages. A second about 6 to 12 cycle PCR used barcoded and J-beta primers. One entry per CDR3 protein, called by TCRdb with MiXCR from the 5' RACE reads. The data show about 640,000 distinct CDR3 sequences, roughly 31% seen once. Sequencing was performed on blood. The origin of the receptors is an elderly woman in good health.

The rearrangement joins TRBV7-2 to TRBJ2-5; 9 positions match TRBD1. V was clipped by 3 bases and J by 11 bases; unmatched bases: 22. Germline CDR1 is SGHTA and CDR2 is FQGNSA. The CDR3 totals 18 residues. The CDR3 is CASSLVSRDRASYNEQYF. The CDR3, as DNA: TGTGCCAGCAGCTTGGTATCAAGGGACAGGGCCTCCTACAATGAGCAGTACTTC.

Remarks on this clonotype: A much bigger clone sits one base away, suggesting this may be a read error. CDR3 bases: TGTGCCAGCAGTTACTCACCCGGGACAGGGGGCTTGGAGAGCAATCGGCCCCAGCATTTT. This codes for CASSYSPGTGGLESNRPQHF. The chain links TRBV6-2 or TRBV6-3 to TRBJ1-5, with 12 bases identical to TRBD1. Germline CDR1 is MNHEY and CDR2 is SVGEGT. The CDR3 is 20 residues long.

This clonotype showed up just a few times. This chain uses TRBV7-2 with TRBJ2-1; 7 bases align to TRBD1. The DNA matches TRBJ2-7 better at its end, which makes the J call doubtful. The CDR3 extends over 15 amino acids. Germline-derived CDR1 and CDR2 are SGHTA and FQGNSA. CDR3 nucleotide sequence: TGTGCCAGCAGCCTCCCCGGGACAGACTACAATGAGCAGTACTTC. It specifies CASSLPGTDYNEQYF.

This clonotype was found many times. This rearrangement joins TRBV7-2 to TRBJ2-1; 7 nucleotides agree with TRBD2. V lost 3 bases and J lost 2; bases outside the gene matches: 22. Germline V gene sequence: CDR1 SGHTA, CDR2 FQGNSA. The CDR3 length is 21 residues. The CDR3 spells CASSLPGFAAAGVRPYNEQFF. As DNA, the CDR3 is TGTGCCAGCAGCTTGCCGGGATTTGCTGCCGCGGGGGTTCGTCCCTACAATGAGCAGTTCTTC.

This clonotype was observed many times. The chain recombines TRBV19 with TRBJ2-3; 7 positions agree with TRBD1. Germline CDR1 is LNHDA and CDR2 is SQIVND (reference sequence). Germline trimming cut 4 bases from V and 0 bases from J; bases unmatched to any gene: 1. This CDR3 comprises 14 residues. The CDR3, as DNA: TGTGCCAGTAGTACCAGGGGGAGCACAGATACGCAGTATTTT. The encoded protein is CASSTRGSTDTQYF. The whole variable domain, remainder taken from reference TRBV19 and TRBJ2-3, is DGGITQSPKYLFRKEGQNVTLSCEQNLNHDAMYWYRQDPGQGLRLIYYSQIVNDFQKGDIAEGYSVSREKKESFPLTVTSAQKNPTAFYLCASSTRGSTDTQYFGPGTRLTVL.

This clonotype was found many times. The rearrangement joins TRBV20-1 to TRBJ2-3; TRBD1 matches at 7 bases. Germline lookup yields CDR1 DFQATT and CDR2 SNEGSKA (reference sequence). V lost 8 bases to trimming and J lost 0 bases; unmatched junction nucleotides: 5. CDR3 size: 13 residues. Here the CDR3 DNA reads TGCAGTCGCCGGGACAGAAGCACAGATACGCAGTATTTT. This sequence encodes CSRRDRSTDTQYF.

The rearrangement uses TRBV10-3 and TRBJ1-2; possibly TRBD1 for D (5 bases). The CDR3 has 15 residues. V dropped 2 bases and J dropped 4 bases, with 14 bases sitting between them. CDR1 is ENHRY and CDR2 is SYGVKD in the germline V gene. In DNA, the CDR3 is TGTGCCATCAGTGAGCCCCAGGGTGTAGGCTATGGCTACACCTTC. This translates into CAISEPQGVGYGYTF.

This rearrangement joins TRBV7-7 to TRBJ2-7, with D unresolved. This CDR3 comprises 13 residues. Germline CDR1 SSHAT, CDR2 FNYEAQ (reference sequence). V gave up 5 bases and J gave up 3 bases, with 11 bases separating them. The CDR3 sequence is CASSERAGYEQYF. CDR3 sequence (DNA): TGTGCCAGCAGCGAGCGCGCCGGCTACGAGCAGTACTTC.

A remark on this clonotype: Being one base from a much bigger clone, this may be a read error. Here the CDR3 reads CASRPRQGPYEQYF. Here the CDR3 DNA reads TGTGCCAGCAGGCCTCGACAGGGCCCCTACGAGCAGTACTTC. The chain uses TRBV12-3 or TRBV12-4 and TRBJ2-7, with 7 bases fitting TRBD1. CDR3 length: 14 residues. Trimming took 6 bases from V and 2 from J; bases not matched to a gene: 7.

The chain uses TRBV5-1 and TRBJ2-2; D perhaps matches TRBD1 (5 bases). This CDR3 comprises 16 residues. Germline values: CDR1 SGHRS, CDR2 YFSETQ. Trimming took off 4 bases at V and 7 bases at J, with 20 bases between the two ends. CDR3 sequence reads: CASSRTTLGADGELFF. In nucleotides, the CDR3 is TGCGCCAGCAGCCGGACCACCCTTGGGGCTGACGGGGAGCTGTTTTTT.

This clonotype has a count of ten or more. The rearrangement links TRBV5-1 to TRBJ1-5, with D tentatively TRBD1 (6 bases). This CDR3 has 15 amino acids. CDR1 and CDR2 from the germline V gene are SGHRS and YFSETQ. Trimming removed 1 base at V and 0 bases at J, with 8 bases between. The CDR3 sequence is CASSLTGPSNQPQHF. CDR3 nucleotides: TGCGCCAGCAGCTTGACAGGGCCTAGCAATCAGCCCCAGCATTTT.

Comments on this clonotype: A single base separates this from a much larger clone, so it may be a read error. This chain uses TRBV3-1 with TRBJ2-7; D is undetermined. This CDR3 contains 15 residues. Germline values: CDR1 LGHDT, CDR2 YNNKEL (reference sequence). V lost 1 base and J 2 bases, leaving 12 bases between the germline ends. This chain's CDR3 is CASSQVLSGPYEQYF. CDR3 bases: TGTGCCAGCAGCCAAGTGCTCAGTGGGCCCTACGAGCAGTACTTC.

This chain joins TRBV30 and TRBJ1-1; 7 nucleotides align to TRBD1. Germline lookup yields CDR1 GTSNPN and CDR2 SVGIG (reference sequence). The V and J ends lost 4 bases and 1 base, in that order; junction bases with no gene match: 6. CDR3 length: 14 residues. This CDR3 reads CAWTSGQWNTEAFF. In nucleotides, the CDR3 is TGTGCCTGGACTTCGGGACAGTGGAACACTGAAGCTTTCTTT. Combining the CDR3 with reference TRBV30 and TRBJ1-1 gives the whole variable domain SQTIHQWPATLVQPVGSPLSLECTVEGTSNPNLYWYRQAAGRGLQLLFYSVGIGQISSEVPQNLSASRPQDRQFILSSKKLLLSDSGFYLCAWTSGQWNTEAFFGQGTRLTVV.

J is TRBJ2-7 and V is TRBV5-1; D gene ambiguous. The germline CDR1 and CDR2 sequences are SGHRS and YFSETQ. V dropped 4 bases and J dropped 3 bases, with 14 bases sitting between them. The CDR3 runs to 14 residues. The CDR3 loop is CASSAASGFYEQYF. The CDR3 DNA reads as TGCGCCAGCAGCGCAGCATCGGGCTTCTACGAGCAGTACTTC.

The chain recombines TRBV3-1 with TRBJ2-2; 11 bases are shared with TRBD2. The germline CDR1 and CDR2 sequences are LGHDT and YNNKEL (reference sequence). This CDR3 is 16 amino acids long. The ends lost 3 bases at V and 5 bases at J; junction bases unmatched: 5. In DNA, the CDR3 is TGTGCCAGCAGCCAGAGGGCTAGCGGGGGGACCGGGGAGCTGTTTTTT. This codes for CASSQRASGGTGELFF. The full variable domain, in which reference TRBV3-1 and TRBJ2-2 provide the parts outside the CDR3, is DTAVSQTPKYLVTQMGNDKSIKCEQNLGHDTMYWYKQDSKKFLKIMFSYNNKELIINETVPNRFSPKSPDKAHLNLHINSLELGDSAVYFCASSQRASGGTGELFFGEGSRLTVL.

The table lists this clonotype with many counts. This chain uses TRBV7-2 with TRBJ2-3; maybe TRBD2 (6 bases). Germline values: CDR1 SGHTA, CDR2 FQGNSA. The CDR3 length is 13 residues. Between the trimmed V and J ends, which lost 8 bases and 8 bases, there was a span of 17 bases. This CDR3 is CASCLGGDGTQYF. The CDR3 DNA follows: TGTGCCAGCTGCCTGGGCGGGGATGGTACGCAGTATTTT.

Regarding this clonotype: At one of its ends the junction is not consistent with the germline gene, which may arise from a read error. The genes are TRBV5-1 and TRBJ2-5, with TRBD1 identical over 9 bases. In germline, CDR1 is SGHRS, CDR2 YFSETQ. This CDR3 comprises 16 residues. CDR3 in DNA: TGCGCCAACAGCTGGGGCGGACAGGGGAAGGGGGAGACCCAGTACTTC. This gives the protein CANSWGGQGKGETQYF.

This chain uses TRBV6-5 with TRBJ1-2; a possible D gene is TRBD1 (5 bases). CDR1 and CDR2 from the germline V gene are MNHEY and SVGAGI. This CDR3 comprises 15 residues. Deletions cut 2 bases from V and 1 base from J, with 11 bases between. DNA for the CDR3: TGTGCCAGCAGTTACGGGGGGGGGAATAACTATGGCTACACCTTC. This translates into CASSYGGGNNYGYTF.

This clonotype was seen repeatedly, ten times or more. The CDR3, as DNA: TGCAGTGCTAGTAGCCAGGGGGCCTACTACGAGCAGTACTTC. This gives the protein CSASSQGAYYEQYF. The rearrangement uses TRBV20-1 and TRBJ2-7; 8 bases line up with TRBD1. Losses at the gene ends were 3 bases for V and 3 bases for J; bases not matched to a gene: 7. This CDR3 has 14 amino acids. The V gene's germline CDR1 is DFQATT and CDR2 SNEGSKA (reference sequence).

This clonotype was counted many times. In DNA form, the CDR3 reads TGCGCCAGCAGCGTGTATAGGGCAGATACGCAGTATTTT. Translating gives CASSVYRADTQYF. The rearrangement links TRBV5-1 to TRBJ2-3, with unresolved D. Trimming took off 4 bases at V and 4 bases at J, with 10 bases between the two ends. Germline-derived CDR1 and CDR2 are SGHRS and YFSETQ. This CDR3 comprises 13 residues.

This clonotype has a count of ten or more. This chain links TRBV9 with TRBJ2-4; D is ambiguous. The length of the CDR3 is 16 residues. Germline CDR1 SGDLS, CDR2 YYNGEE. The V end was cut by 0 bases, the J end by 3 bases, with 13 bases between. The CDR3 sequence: CASSVVYWLDKNIQYF. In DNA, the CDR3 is TGTGCCAGCAGCGTAGTGTACTGGTTGGACAAAAACATTCAGTACTTC.

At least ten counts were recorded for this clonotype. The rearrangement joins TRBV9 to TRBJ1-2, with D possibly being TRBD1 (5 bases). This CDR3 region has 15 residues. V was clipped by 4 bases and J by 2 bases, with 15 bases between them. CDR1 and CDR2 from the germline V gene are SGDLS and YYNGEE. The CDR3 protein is CASSTWDLGNYGYTF. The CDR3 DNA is TGTGCCAGCAGCACCTGGGACTTAGGGAACTATGGCTACACCTTC.

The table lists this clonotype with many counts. CDR3 DNA sequence: TGTGCCAGCAGCGTAGACGGACGCCAAGAGACCCAGTACTTC. Its protein is CASSVDGRQETQYF. The chain has TRBV9 and TRBJ2-5; D not resolved. The CDR3 totals 14 residues. Germline V CDR1 and CDR2: SGDLS, YYNGEE. The germline V and J ends were trimmed by 0 bases and 1 base, with 7 bases remaining between them.

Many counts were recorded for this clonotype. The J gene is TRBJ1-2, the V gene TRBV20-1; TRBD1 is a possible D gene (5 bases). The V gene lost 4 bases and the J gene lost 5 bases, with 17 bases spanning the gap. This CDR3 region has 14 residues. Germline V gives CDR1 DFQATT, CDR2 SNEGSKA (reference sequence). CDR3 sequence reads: CSATEDTKSYGYTF. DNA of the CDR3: TGCAGTGCTACCGAGGACACTAAGTCGTATGGCTACACCTTC.